These T cell receptor beta chains were read from a single sample in a study of response to subunit inactivated influenza vaccine. TCRdb reprocessed the RT-PCR reads via MiXCR and lists one record per CDR3 protein. This sample has around 170,000 distinct CDR3 sequences, with around 10% found just once. Sequencing used CD8+ T cells sorted from PBMCs, obtained less than 30 months after vaccination. The receptors shown here come from a man between 50 and 69 years old who received an inactivated influenza vaccine. CDR3s include the opening cysteine and the closing phenylalanine or tryptophan. The D gene is left open where the match is weak. Not all rows give a size; the values are once, few, many and, for expanded clones, a class.

V gene	D gene	J gene	clone size	CDR3 DNA	CDR3 protein
TRBV9	-	TRBJ2-1	-	TGTGCCAGCAGCGCTGGGAATCAGGGTGAGCAGTTCTTC	CASSAGNQGEQFF
TRBV4-1	-	TRBJ2-7	-	TGCGCCAGCAGCCCATTGTTTGGGACAAGTCTTTACGAGCAGTACTTC	CASSPLFGTSLYEQYF
TRBV28	-	TRBJ2-2	-	TGTGCCAGCAGTTTAATTCTGACGGCGAACACCGGGGAGCTGTTTTTT	CASSLILTANTGELFF
TRBV5-1	TRBD1	TRBJ2-3	-	TGCGCCAGCAGCCCGAAGACAGGGCCCTTTAGCACAGATACGCAGTATTTT	CASSPKTGPFSTDTQYF
TRBV7-2	-	TRBJ2-7	-	TGTGCCAGCAGTCATAATTCAGGGTACGAGCAGTACTTC	CASSHNSGYEQYF
TRBV12-3/TRBV12-4	-	TRBJ2-1	many	TGTGCCAGCAGAGAGGGCGGACATCCTGAGCAGTTCTTC	CASREGGHPEQFF
TRBV7-9	TRBD1	TRBJ1-6	few	TGTGCCAGCAGCTTAGTTGGACAGGGTACCTCGGACCTCCACTTT	CASSLVGQGTSDLHF
TRBV5-1	TRBD1	TRBJ2-7	few	TGCGCCAGCAGCTTGGTGGGACAGGGTAACGAGCAGTACTTC	CASSLVGQGNEQYF
TRBV5-4	TRBD2	TRBJ2-1	few	TGTGCCAGCAGCACGGGACTAGCGGGACAGAGCTCCTACAATGAGCAGTTCTTC	CASSTGLAGQSSYNEQFF
TRBV11-2	-	TRBJ2-7	-	TGTGCCAGCAGCCAGTACAGGGGAGGGATCTACGAGCAGTACTTC	CASSQYRGGIYEQYF
TRBV20-1	-	TRBJ2-1	few	TGCAGTGCTAGATTAGCTGACTATATTGAGCAGTTCTTC	CSARLADYIEQFF
TRBV29-1	-	TRBJ2-1	-	TGCAGCGCCGGAACTCTCAGGGTGTCAGACAATGAGCAGTTCTTC	CSAGTLRVSDNEQFF
TRBV30	TRBD1	TRBJ2-3	-	TGTGCCTGGAGTCCAGGACAGGCCACAGATACGCAGTATTTT	CAWSPGQATDTQYF
TRBV11-3	TRBD1	TRBJ1-1	many	TGTGCCAGCAGCCCGGGACAGTGGGCTGAAGCTTTCTTT	CASSPGQWAEAFF
TRBV6-5	-	TRBJ2-1	few	TGTGCCAGCAGTTACTCTATCCAGGCCCCGAGGTCGTCCCATGAGCAGTTCTTC	CASSYSIQAPRSSHEQFF
TRBV5-1	-	TRBJ1-1	-	TGCGCCAGCAGCTTGGCATGGGGGAAGTTGAACACTGAAGCTTTCTTT	CASSLAWGKLNTEAFF